This passage covers 3 T cell receptor beta chains from one sample sequenced in a study of shared clonotypes between healthy human individuals. Naive CD8 cells comprised CD45RO-negative, CCR7-positively selected cells, excluding terminally differentiated effector memory CD45RA+ cells. The repertoire was sequenced with immunoSEQ multiplex PCR; TCRdb's copy has only in-frame clones and lacks some. The data show some 2 million clones, around 96% seen once. Sequenced: naive CD8+ T cells sorted from blood. These receptors came from a man between 18 and 35 years old in good health.

The J gene is TRBJ2-7, the V gene TRBV2; 10 bases agree with TRBD2. This CDR3 spans 18 amino acids. Per the germline V gene, CDR1 is SNHLY and CDR2 is FYNNEI. J lost 2 bases, V lost 5 bases, and 15 bases had no gene match. The CDR3 region has the DNA TGTGCCAGCAGTCCCACTACCATTTCTAGCGGGAGTCCCTACGAGCAGTACTTC. Its translation is CASSPTTISSGSPYEQYF.

The chain couples TRBV2 to TRBJ1-3; D gene ambiguous. This CDR3 is built from 13 residues. The V gene's germline CDR1 is SNHLY and CDR2 FYNNEI. With 3 bases removed from V and 0 bases from J, the gap between germline ends came to 3 bases. For the CDR3, the DNA is TGTGCCAGCAGTGACGTCTCTGGAAACACCATATATTTT. Protein product: CASSDVSGNTIYF.

This rearrangement joins TRBV7-9 to TRBJ2-1, with D unresolved. Trimming removed 1 base from V and 6 bases from J, with 10 bases in between. Germline V lookup: CDR1 SEHNR, CDR2 FQNEAQ (reference sequence). The CDR3 sequence is 14 residues long. The CDR3 sequence: CASSLVSPFNEQFF. The CDR3 DNA reads TGTGCCAGCAGCTTAGTATCCCCCTTCAATGAGCAGTTCTTC.